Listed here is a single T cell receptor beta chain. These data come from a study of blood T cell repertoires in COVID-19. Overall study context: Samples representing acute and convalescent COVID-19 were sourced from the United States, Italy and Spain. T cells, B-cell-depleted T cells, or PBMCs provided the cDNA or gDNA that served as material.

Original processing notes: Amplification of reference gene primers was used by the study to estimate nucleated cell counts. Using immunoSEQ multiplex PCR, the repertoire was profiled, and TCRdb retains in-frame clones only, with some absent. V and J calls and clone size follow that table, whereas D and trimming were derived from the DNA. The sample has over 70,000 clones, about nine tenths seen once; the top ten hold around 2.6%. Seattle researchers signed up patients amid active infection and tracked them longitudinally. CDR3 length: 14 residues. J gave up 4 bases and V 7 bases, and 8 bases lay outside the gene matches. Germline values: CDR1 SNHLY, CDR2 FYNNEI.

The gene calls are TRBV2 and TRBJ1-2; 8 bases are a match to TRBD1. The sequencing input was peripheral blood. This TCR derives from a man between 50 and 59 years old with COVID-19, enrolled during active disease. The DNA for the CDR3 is TGTGCCAGCAAACGGACAGGGAGCGCCTATGGCTACACCTTC. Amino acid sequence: CASKRTGSAYGYTF. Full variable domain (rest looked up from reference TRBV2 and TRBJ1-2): EPEVTQTPSHQVTQMGQEVILRCVPISNHLYFYWYRQILGQKVEFLVSFYNNEISEKSEIFDDQFSVERPDGSNFTLKIRSTKLEDSAMYFCASKRTGSAYGYTFGSGTRLTVV.